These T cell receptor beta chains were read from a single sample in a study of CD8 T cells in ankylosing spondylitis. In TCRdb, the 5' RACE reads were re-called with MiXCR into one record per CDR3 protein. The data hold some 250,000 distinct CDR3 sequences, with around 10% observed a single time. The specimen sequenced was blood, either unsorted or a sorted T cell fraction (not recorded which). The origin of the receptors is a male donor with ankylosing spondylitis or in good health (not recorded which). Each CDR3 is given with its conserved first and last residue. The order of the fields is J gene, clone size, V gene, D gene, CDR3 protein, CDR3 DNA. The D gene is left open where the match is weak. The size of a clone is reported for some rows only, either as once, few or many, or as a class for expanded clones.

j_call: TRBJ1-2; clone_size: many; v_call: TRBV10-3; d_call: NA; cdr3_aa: CAIGPGDYGYTF; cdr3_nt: TGTGCCATTGGCCCCGGGGACTATGGCTACACCTTC
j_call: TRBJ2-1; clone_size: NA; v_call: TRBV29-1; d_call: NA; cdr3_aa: CSVEDWGPHNEQFF; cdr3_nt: TGCAGCGTTGAGGATTGGGGGCCCCACAATGAGCAGTTCTTC
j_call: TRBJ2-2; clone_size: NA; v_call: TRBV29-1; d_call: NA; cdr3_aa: CSVNLLEAAGELFF; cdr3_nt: TGCAGCGTCAATCTTTTAGAGGCAGCCGGGGAGCTGTTTTTT
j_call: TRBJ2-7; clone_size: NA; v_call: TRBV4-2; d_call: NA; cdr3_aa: CASSQDLVYEQYF; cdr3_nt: TGTGCCAGCAGCCAAGACCTAGTGTACGAGCAGTACTTC
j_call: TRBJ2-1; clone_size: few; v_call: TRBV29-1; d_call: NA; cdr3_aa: CSVGYSSYNEQFF; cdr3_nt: TGCAGCGTTGGTTATAGCTCCTACAATGAGCAGTTCTTC
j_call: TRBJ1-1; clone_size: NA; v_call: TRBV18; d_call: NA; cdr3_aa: CASSPSGQAFF; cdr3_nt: TGTGCCAGCTCACCGAGTGGTCAAGCTTTCTTT
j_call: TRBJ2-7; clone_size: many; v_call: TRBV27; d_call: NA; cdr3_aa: CASRRGTRSSYEQYF; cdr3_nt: TGTGCCAGCAGAAGGGGGACCCGGAGCTCCTACGAGCAGTACTTC
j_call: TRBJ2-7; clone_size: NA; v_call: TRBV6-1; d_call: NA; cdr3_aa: CASSERAATLYEQYF; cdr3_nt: TGTGCCAGCAGTGAAAGGGCAGCGACCCTATACGAGCAGTACTTC
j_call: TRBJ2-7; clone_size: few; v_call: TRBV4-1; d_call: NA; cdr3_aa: CASSQVVGYEQYF; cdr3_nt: TGCGCCAGCAGCCAAGTGGTGGGATACGAGCAGTACTTC
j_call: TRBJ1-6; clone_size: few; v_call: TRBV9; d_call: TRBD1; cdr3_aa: CASSDNRGSPLHF; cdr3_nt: TGTGCCAGCAGCGACAACAGGGGTTCACCCCTCCACTTT
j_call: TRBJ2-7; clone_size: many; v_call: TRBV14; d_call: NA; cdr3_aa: CASSQDINSKRTGEQYF; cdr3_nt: TGTGCCAGCAGCCAAGATATAAACAGTAAGAGAACGGGCGAGCAGTACTTC
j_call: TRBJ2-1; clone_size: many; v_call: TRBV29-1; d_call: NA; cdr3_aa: CSVARRGVGNEQFF; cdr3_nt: TGCAGCGTCGCCCGGAGGGGCGTGGGCAATGAGCAGTTCTTC
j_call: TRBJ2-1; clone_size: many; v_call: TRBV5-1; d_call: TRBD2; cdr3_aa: CASSFPGTSGNNEQFF; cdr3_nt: TGCGCCAGCAGCTTTCCCGGGACTAGCGGGAACAATGAGCAGTTCTTC
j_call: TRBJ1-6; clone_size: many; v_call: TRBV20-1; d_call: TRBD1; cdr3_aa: CSARGDREHSPLHF; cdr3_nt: TGCAGTGCTAGAGGGGACAGGGAGCATTCACCCCTCCACTTT
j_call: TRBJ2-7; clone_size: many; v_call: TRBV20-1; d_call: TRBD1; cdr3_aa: CSANNRGTYEQYF; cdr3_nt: TGCAGTGCCAATAACAGGGGGACCTACGAGCAGTACTTC
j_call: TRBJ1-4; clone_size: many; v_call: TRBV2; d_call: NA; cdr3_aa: CASSDVRTTNEKLFF; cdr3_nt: TGTGCCAGCAGTGACGTCCGAACAACTAATGAAAAACTGTTTTTT
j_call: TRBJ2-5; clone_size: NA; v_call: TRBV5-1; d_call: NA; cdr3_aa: CASSLTGWGETQYF; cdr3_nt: TGCGCCAGCAGCCTCACAGGATGGGGGGAGACCCAGTACTTC
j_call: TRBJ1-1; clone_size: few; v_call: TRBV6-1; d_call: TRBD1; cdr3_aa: CASSPTGTGISSTEAFF; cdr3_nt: TGTGCCAGCAGCCCTACCGGGACAGGGATTTCAAGCACTGAAGCTTTCTTT
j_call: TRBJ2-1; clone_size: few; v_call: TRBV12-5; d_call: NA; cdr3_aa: CASGIFGGEQFF; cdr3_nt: TGTGCTAGTGGCATATTCGGAGGTGAGCAGTTCTTC
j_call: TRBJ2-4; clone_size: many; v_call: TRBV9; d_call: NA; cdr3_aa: CASSVGKGGSKNIQYF; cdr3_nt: TGTGCCAGCAGCGTAGGCAAGGGAGGCTCCAAAAACATTCAGTACTTC
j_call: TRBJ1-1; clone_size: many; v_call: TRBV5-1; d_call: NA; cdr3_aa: CASSMDTLTNTEAFF; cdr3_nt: TGCGCCAGCAGCATGGACACACTAACGAACACTGAAGCTTTCTTT
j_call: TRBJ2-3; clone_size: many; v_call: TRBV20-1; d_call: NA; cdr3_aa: CSARARLFLSTDTQYF; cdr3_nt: TGCAGTGCTAGAGCGCGACTTTTCCTTAGCACAGATACGCAGTATTTT
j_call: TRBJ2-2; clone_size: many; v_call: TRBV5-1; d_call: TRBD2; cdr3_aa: CASSLELAGGPSGELFF; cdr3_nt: TGCGCCAGCAGCTTGGAGTTAGCGGGAGGGCCCAGCGGGGAGCTGTTTTTT
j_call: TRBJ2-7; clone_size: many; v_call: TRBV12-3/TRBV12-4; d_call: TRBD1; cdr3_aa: CASSFSDRAYEQYF; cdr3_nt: TGTGCCAGCAGTTTTTCGGACAGGGCCTACGAGCAGTACTTC
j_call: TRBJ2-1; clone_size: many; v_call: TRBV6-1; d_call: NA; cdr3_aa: CASSEGTTEQFF; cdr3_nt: TGTGCCAGCAGTGAAGGGACTACTGAGCAGTTCTTC
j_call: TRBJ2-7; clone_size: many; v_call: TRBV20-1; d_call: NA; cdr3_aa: CSAFGPYEQYF; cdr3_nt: TGCAGTGCGTTTGGACCCTACGAGCAGTACTTC
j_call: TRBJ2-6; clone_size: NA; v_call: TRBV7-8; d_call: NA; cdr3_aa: CASSFGLRGRPQGGANVLTF; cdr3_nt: TGTGCCAGCAGCTTTGGGTTAAGGGGCAGACCCCAGGGTGGGGCCAACGTCCTGACTTTC
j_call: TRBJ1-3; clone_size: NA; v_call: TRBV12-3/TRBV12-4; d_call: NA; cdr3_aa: CASSPRNSGNTIYF; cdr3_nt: TGTGCCAGCAGTCCAAGAAACTCTGGAAACACCATATATTTT
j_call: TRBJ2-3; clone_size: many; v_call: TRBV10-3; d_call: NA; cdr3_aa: CAISESADTQYF; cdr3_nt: TGTGCCATCAGTGAGTCGGCAGATACGCAGTATTTT
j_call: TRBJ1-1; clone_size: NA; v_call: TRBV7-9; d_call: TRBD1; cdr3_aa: CASSGDRGIEAFF; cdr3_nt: TGTGCCAGCAGCGGGGACAGGGGTATTGAAGCTTTCTTT
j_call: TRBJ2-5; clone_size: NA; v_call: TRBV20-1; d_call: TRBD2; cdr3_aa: CSARGGGEAETQYF; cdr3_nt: TGCAGTGCTAGAGGCGGGGGGGAAGCAGAGACCCAGTACTTC
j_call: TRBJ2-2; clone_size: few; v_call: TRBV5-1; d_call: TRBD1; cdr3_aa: CASSPRPQGAGELFF; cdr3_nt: TGCGCCAGCAGCCCCCGCCCCCAGGGGGCCGGGGAGCTGTTTTTT
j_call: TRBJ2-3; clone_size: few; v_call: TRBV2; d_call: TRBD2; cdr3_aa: CASSVRTSGGTDTQYF; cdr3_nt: TGTGCCAGCAGTGTAAGGACTAGCGGGGGCACAGATACGCAGTATTTT
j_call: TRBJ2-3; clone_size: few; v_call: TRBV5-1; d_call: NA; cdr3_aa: CASSLAVGVGGLTDTQYF; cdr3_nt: TGCGCCAGCAGCTTGGCCGTAGGGGTCGGGGGCCTCACAGATACGCAGTATTTT
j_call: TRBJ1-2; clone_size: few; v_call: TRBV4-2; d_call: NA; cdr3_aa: CASSQEYRDGLNYGYTF; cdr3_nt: TGTGCCAGCAGCCAAGAGTACCGGGACGGGCTTAACTATGGCTACACCTTC
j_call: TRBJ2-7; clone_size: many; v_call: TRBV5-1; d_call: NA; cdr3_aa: CASSFRLMVGNEQYF; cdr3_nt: TGCGCCAGCAGCTTCCGTTTAATGGTTGGGAACGAGCAGTACTTC
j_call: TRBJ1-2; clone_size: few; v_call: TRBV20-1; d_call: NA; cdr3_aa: CSAEGGKGGYTF; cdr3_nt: TGCAGTGCCGAGGGCGGGAAGGGAGGCTACACCTTC
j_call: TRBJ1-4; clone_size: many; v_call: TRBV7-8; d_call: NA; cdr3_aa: CASSSIPYKGATNEKLFF; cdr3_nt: TGTGCCAGCAGCTCCATCCCCTATAAGGGGGCAACTAATGAAAAACTGTTTTTT
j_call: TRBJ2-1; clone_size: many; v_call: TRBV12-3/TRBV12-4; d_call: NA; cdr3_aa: CASSFGGINEQFF; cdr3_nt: TGTGCCAGCAGTTTTGGAGGGATCAATGAGCAGTTCTTC
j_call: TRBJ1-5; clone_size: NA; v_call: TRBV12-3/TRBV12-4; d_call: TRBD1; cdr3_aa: CASSFEGTGGQPQHF; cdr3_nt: TGTGCCAGCAGTTTTGAAGGGACAGGGGGTCAGCCCCAGCATTTT
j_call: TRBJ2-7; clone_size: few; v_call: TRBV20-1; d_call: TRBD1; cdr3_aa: CSVRRILGQNYEQYF; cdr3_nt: TGCAGTGTTCGAAGAATTCTGGGACAGAACTACGAGCAGTACTTC
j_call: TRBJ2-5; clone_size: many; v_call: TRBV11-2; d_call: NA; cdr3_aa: CASSLVLETQYF; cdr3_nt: TGTGCCAGCAGCTTAGTCCTTGAGACCCAGTACTTC
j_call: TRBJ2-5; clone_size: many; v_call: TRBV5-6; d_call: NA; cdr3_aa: CASSFNSAAQETQYF; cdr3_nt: TGTGCCAGCAGCTTCAATTCGGCTGCACAAGAGACCCAGTACTTC
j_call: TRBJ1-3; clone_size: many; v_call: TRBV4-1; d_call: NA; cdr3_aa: CASSQGLSPVPYF; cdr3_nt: TGCGCCAGCAGCCAGGGACTCTCCCCGGTACCGTATTTT
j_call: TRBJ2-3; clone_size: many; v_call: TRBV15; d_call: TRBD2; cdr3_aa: CATQGAGGHDTQYF; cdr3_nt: TGTGCCACGCAGGGAGCGGGGGGGCACGATACGCAGTATTTT
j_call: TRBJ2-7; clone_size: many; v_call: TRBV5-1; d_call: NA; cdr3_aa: CASSLGGGSYEQYF; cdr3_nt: TGTGCCAGCAGTTTGGGAGGAGGGTCCTACGAGCAGTACTTC
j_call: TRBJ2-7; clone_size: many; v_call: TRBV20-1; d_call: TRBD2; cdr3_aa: CSARDLAGGTYEQYF; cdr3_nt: TGCAGTGCTAGAGATCTGGCGGGAGGGACCTACGAGCAGTACTTC
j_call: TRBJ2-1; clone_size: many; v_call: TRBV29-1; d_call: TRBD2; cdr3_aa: CSVTTSANNEQFF; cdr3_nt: TGCAGCGTCACGACTAGCGCAAACAATGAGCAGTTCTTC
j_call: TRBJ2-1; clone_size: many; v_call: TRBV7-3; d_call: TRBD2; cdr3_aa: CASSASTSPDEQFF; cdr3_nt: TGTGCCAGCAGCGCATCGACTAGCCCGGATGAGCAGTTCTTC
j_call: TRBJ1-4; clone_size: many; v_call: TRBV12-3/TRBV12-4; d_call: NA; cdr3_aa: CASSLALPSNEKLFF; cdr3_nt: TGTGCCAGCAGTTTAGCGCTACCGTCTAATGAAAAACTGTTTTTT
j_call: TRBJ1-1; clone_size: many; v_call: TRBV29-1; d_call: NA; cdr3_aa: CSVSARGNTEAFF; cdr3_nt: TGCAGCGTGTCCGCGAGAGGGAACACTGAAGCTTTCTTT